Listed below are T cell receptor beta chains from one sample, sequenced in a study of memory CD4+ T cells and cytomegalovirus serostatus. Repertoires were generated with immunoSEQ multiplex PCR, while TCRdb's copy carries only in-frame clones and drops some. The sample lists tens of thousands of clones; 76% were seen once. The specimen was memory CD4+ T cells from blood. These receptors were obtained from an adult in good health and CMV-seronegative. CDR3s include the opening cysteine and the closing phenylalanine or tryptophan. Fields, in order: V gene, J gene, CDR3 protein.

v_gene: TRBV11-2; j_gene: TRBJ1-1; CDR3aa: CASSLDRGAEAFF
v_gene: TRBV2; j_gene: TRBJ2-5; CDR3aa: CASSDLTSPQETQYF
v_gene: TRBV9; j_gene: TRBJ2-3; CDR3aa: CASSYTGGRGDTQYF
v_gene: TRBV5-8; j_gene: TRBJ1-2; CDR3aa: CASSLVPGYGYTF
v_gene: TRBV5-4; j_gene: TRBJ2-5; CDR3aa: CASAIGRGSQETQYF
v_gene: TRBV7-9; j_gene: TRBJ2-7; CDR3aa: CASSPQGSAGSYEQYF
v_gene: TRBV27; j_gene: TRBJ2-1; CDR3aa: CASSPSGGGVRNEQFF
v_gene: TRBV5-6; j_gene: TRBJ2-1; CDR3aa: CASSSSVGQGTNLGNEQFF
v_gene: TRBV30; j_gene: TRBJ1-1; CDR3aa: CAWSVRVNTEAFF
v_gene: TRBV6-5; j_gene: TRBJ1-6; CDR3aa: CASSPLRGIGSPLHF